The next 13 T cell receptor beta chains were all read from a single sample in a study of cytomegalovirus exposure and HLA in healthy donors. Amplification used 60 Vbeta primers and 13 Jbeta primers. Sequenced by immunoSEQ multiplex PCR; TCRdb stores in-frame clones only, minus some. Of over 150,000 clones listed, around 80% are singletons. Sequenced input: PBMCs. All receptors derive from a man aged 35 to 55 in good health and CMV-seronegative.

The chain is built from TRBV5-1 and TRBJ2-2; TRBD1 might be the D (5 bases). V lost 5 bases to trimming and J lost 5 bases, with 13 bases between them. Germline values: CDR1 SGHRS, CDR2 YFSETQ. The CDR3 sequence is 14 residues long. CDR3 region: CASSLQGSTGELFF. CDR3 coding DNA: TGCGCCAGCAGTCTTCAGGGATCGACCGGGGAGCTGTTTTTT.

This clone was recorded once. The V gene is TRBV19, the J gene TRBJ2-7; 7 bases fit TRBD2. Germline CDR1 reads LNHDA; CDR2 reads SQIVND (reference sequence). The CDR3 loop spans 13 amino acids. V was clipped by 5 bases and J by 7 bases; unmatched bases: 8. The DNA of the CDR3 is TGTGCCAGTAGTTGGGGAGGGGCAAAGGAGCAGTACTTC. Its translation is CASSWGGAKEQYF.

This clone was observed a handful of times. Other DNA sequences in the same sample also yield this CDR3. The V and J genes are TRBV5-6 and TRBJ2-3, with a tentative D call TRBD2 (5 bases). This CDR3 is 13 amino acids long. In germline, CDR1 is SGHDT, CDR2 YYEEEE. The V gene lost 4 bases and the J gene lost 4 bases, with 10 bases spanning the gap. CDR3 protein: CASSRTAADTQYF. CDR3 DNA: TGTGCCAGCAGCCGTACAGCGGCAGATACGCAGTATTTT. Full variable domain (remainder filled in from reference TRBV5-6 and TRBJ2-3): DAGVTQSPTHLIKTRGQQVTLRCSPKSGHDTVSWYQQALGQGPQFIFQYYEEEERQRGNFPDRFSGHQFPNYSSELNVNALLLGDSALYLCASSRTAADTQYFGPGTRLTVL.

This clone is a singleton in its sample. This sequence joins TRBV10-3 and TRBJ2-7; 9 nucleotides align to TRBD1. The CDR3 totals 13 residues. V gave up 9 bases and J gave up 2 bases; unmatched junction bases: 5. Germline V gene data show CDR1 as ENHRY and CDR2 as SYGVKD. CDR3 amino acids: CAIRTGETYEQYF. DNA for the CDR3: TGTGCCATAAGGACAGGGGAAACCTACGAGCAGTACTTC.

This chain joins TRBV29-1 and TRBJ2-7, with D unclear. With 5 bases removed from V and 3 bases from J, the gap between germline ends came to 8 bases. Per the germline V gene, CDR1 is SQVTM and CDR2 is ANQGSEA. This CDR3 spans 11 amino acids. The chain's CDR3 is CSVRRSYEQYF. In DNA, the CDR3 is TGCAGCGTTCGTCGGAGCTACGAGCAGTACTTC.

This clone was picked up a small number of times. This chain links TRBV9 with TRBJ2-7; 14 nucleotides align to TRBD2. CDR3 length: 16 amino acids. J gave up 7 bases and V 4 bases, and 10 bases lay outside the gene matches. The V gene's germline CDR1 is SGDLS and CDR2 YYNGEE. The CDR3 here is CASSPETSGRAGEQYF. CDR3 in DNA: TGTGCCAGCAGCCCCGAGACTAGCGGGAGGGCGGGAGAGCAGTACTTC.

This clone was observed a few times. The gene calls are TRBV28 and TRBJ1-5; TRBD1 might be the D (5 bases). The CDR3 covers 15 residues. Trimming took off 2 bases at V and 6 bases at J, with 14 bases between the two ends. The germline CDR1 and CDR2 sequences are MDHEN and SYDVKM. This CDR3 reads CASSLPPRALQPQHF. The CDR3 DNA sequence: TGTGCCAGCAGTTTACCTCCCAGGGCTCTTCAGCCCCAGCATTTT.

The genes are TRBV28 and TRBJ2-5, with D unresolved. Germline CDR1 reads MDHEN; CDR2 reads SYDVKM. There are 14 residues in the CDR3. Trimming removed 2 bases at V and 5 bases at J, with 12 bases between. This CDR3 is CASSLHGDGETQYF. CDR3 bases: TGTGCCAGCAGTTTACACGGCGACGGGGAGACCCAGTACTTC.

CDR3 region: CASSFGLAGNYEQYF. CDR3 nucleotide sequence: TGTGCCAGCAGCTTCGGACTAGCGGGTAACTACGAGCAGTACTTC. V gene TRBV11-2 combines with J gene TRBJ2-7, with 11 bases aligning to TRBD2. The germline CDR1 and CDR2 sequences are SGHAT and FQNNGV. This CDR3 spans 15 amino acids. The junction had 4 bases not matched to a gene; V was cut back by 3 bases and J by 3 bases.

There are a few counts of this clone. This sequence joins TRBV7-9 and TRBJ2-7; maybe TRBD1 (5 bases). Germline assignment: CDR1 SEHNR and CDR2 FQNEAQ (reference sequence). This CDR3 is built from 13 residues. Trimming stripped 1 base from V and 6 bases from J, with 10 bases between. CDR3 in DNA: TGTGCCAGCAGCTTAGTAGGGGCTAGCGAGCAGTACTTC. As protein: CASSLVGASEQYF.

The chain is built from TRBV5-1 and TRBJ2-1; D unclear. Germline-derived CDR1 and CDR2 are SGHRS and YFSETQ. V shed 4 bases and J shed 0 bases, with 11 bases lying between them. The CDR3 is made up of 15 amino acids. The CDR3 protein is CASSVDTSSYNEQFF. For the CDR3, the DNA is TGCGCCAGCAGCGTCGACACGAGCTCCTACAATGAGCAGTTCTTC.

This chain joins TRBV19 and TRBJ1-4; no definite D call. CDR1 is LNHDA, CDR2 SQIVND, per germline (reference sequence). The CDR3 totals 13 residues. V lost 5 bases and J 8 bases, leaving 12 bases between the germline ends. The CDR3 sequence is CASSPYLVEKLFF. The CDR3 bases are TGTGCCAGTAGTCCCTATTTAGTGGAAAAACTGTTTTTT.

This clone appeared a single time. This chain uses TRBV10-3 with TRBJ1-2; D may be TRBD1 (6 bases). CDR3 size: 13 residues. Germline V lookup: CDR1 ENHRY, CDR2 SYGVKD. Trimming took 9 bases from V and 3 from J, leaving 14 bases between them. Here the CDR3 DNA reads TGTGCCATTACGCCAGGGGCTGACTATGGCTACACCTTC. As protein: CAITPGADYGYTF.